Below, 3 T cell receptor beta chains from the same sample are listed, as sequenced in a study of identical twins. TCRdb ran MiXCR on the 5' RACE reads and lists one entry per CDR3 protein. The table records 300,000 to 400,000 distinct CDR3 sequences, about 12% of them present only once. The same sample was also studied in work on yellow fever vaccine responses in identical twins.

Sequencing was done on a sample of CD8+ T cells sorted from blood. These receptor sequences come from a woman aged 18-30 years in good health.

This clonotype showed up just a few times. The CDR3 sequence: CASSHPEASGGASSYNEQFF. In nucleotides, the CDR3 is TGTGCCAGCAGCCACCCGGAGGCTAGCGGGGGGGCGAGCTCCTACAATGAGCAGTTCTTC. The J gene is TRBJ2-1, the V gene TRBV3-1; 12 bases line up with TRBD2. This CDR3 region has 20 residues. CDR1 and CDR2 (germline): LGHDT, YNNKEL (reference sequence). Losses at the gene ends were 3 bases for V and 0 bases for J; bases not matched to a gene: 12.

The V call is TRBV28, the J call TRBJ1-1; D is unresolved. Germline assignment: CDR1 MDHEN and CDR2 SYDVKM. Trimming cost V 1 base and J 0 bases, with 9 bases left between them. This CDR3 is 15 amino acids long. The CDR3 here is CASSLYPGMNTEAFF. The DNA for the CDR3 is TGTGCCAGCAGTTTATATCCGGGAATGAACACTGAAGCTTTCTTT. The full variable domain, with the rest looked up from reference TRBV28 and TRBJ1-1, is DVKVTQSSRYLVKRTGEKVFLECVQDMDHENMFWYRQDPGLGLRLIYFSYDVKMKEKGDIPEGYSVSREKKERFSLILESASTNQTSMYLCASSLYPGMNTEAFFGQGTRLTVV.

The chain carries TRBV20-1 and TRBJ2-7; D gene uncertain. From germline, CDR1 is DFQATT and CDR2 SNEGSKA (reference sequence). V lost 0 bases to trimming and J lost 4 bases, with 13 bases between them. The CDR3 loop spans 14 amino acids. DNA of the CDR3: TGCAGTGCTAGAGATACCACATTAGAATACGAGCAGTACTTC. Amino acid sequence: CSARDTTLEYEQYF.